Below, 14 T cell receptor beta chains from the same sample are listed, as sequenced in a study of CD8+CD57+ T cells in acquired aplastic anemia. The patients chosen for sequencing had shown expansion of CD8+CD57+ cells (detected by flow cytometry). Profiling of TCR beta VDJ combinations and CDR3 sequences used genomic DNA as template. TCRdb recomputed calls from the reads with MiXCR, one row per CDR3 protein. This table holds about 160,000 distinct CDR3 sequences, 65% to 75% found once. Input material: sorted CD4+, CD8+, or CD8+CD57+ T cells (not recorded which) from PBMCs. The receptors here all came from a human donor with aplastic anemia.

This rearrangement joins TRBV20-1 to TRBJ1-2; D call uncertain. Germline values: CDR1 DFQATT, CDR2 SNEGSKA (reference sequence). The CDR3 length is 15 residues. V was shortened by 1 base and J by 5 bases, with 17 bases between the two germline ends. CDR3 region: CSARAPHQARYGYTF. The CDR3 DNA reads TGCAGTGCTAGAGCCCCCCACCAAGCTAGGTATGGCTACACCTTC.

The rearrangement joins TRBV6-5 to TRBJ2-7; perhaps TRBD2 as D (5 bases). V gave up 2 bases and J gave up 4 bases, with 15 bases separating them. The CDR3 contains 15 residues. Germline V gene sequence: CDR1 MNHEY, CDR2 SVGAGI. The CDR3 protein is CASSYAGQTPYEQYF. The DNA for the CDR3 is TGTGCCAGCAGTTACGCGGGCCAGACACCATACGAGCAGTACTTC.

The V call is TRBV10-3, the J call TRBJ1-5; D ambiguous. The CDR3 loop spans 13 amino acids. V lost 10 bases and J lost 1, with 11 bases in between. Per germline, CDR1 ENHRY and CDR2 SYGVKD. CDR3 protein: CATDTGSNQPQHF. CDR3 DNA: TGTGCCACCGACACTGGGAGCAATCAGCCCCAGCATTTT.

V usage is TRBV10-3 and J usage is TRBJ2-5; the D gene is possibly TRBD2 (6 bases). The CDR3 length is 16 residues. Germline V gene lookup returns CDR1 ENHRY and CDR2 SYGVKD. V lost 4 bases and J lost 9, with 24 bases in between. CDR3 DNA sequence: TGTGCCATCAGTGGACTTACCGGGACCGCTGGAGGGGCCCAGTACTTC. Amino acids: CAISGLTGTAGGAQYF.

The V gene is TRBV7-9, the J gene TRBJ2-7, with no clear D. Germline V CDR1 and CDR2: SEHNR, FQNEAQ (reference sequence). CDR3 length equals 14 residues. Between the trimmed V and J ends, which lost 5 bases and 0 bases, there was a span of 11 bases. The CDR3 DNA follows: TGTGCCAGCAGCCCCCATCCGAGCTCCTACGAGCAGTACTTC. Protein product: CASSPHPSSYEQYF. The entire variable domain, with the rest obtained from reference TRBV7-9 and TRBJ2-7, is as follows: DTGVSQNPRHKITKRGQNVTFRCDPISEHNRLYWYRQTLGQGPEFLTYFQNEAQLEKSRLLSDRFSAERPKGSFSTLEIQRTEQGDSAMYLCASSPHPSSYEQYFGPGTRLTVT.

The chain has TRBV12-3 or TRBV12-4 and TRBJ1-1; 8 positions match TRBD1. Trimming took 2 bases from V and 7 from J; bases not matched to a gene: 6. This CDR3 has 14 residues. Here the CDR3 reads CASSLTGTGVEAFF. DNA of the CDR3: TGTGCCAGCAGTTTAACAGGGACAGGCGTTGAAGCTTTCTTT.

To note about this clonotype: At one end the junction does not follow the germline gene, possibly because of a read error. V is TRBV9 and J is TRBJ2-3, with D possibly TRBD1 on 6 matching bases. The CDR3 is made up of 12 amino acids. Germline loops: CDR1 SGDLS, CDR2 YYNGEE. CDR3 region: CASSGEGDTHYF. CDR3 nucleotide sequence: TGTGCCAGCAGCGGAGAGGGGGATACGCACTATTTT. The full variable domain, with the rest looked up from reference TRBV9 and TRBJ2-3, is DSGVTQTPKHLITATGQRVTLRCSPRSGDLSVYWYQQSLDQGLQFLIQYYNGEERAKGNILERFSAQQFPDLHSELNLSSLELGDSALYFCASSGEGDTHYFGPGTRLTVL.

This clonotype has more than one count but fewer than ten. The J gene is TRBJ2-2, the V gene TRBV6-2 or TRBV6-3; TRBD1 or TRBD2 may be the D gene (5 bases each). CDR1 and CDR2 from the germline V gene are MNHEY and SVGEGT. V was cut by 4 bases and J by 0 bases, with 6 bases left in between. The CDR3 covers 14 residues. The CDR3 DNA sequence: TGTGCCAGCAGTTTGGGGGCGAACACCGGGGAGCTGTTTTTT. It encodes CASSLGANTGELFF.

J is TRBJ1-2 and V is TRBV20-1; no clear D. With 0 bases removed from V and 2 bases from J, the gap between germline ends came to 7 bases. Germline CDR1 is DFQATT and CDR2 is SNEGSKA (reference sequence). The CDR3 consists of 13 residues. The CDR3 DNA reads as TGCAGTGCTAGAGACGGCAGAAACTATGGCTACACCTTC. Its protein is CSARDGRNYGYTF.

The gene calls are TRBV7-8 and TRBJ1-1, with D tentatively TRBD1 (6 bases). With 1 base removed from V and 0 bases from J, the gap between germline ends came to 9 bases. The CDR3 runs to 15 residues. Germline values: CDR1 SGHVS, CDR2 FQNEAQ. CDR3 region: CASSLGGGLNTEAFF. The CDR3 region has the DNA TGTGCCAGCAGCTTAGGTGGGGGGCTGAACACTGAAGCTTTCTTT.

V usage is TRBV2 and J usage is TRBJ1-5; D not certain. The CDR3 contains 14 residues. Germline V gene lookup returns CDR1 SNHLY and CDR2 FYNNEI. The V gene lost 4 bases and the J gene lost 4 bases, with 11 bases spanning the gap. CDR3 nucleotides: TGTGCCAGCAGTGGCCAGGAACCTAATCAGCCCCAGCATTTT. It encodes CASSGQEPNQPQHF.

The chain employs TRBV6-6 and TRBJ1-2; tentative D call: TRBD1 (6 bases). CDR3 length: 14 amino acids. Germline CDR1 is MNHNY and CDR2 is SVGAGI (reference sequence). Trimming removed 7 bases from V and 3 bases from J, with 15 bases in between. The CDR3 is CASTLSRTDYGYTF. In nucleotides, the CDR3 is TGTGCCAGCACTTTAAGTCGGACAGACTATGGCTACACCTTC.

This CDR3 is CATSRQGQDIYGYTF. CDR3 DNA: TGTGCCACCAGCAGACAGGGACAGGATATCTATGGCTACACCTTC. This chain links TRBV15 with TRBJ1-2; 8 nucleotides match TRBD1. CDR3 size: 15 residues. Germline CDR1 LNHNV, CDR2 YYDKDF (reference sequence). V shed 2 bases, J shed 4 bases, and the junction held 6 bases outside the gene matches.

This chain connects TRBV24-1 to TRBJ2-5; D is tentatively TRBD1 or TRBD2 (5 bases each). V shed 9 bases and J shed 5 bases, with 12 bases lying between them. CDR1 KGHDR and CDR2 SFDVKD come from the germline V gene. The CDR3 totals 12 residues. The DNA for the CDR3 is TGTGCCACCGTGGTTCGGGGCGAGACCCAGTACTTC. Translation gives CATVVRGETQYF.